The 31 T cell receptor beta chains in this list originate from one sample, sequenced in a study of patients and donors after allogeneic stem cell transplantation. MiXCR, run by TCRdb on the RT-PCR reads, gives a single entry per CDR3 protein. This table holds hundreds of thousands of distinct CDR3 sequences, roughly 17% found once. The sequencing sample was made of blood, either unsorted or a sorted T cell fraction (not recorded which). The receptors were sampled from a human donor who was either an allogeneic HSCT recipient or a stem cell or donor lymphocyte infusion donor (not recorded which). It is not recorded whose cells these are; they may come from a transplant donor.

This chain uses TRBV6-2 or TRBV6-3 with TRBJ2-2, with D perhaps TRBD1 (5 bases). V was shortened by 5 bases and J by 6 bases, with 7 bases between the two germline ends. CDR3 length: 12 residues. CDR1 MNHEY and CDR2 SVGEGT come from the germline V gene. The CDR3 DNA reads as TGTGCCAGCAGTAGGGGTTCCGGGGAGCTGTTTTTT. It yields the protein CASSRGSGELFF.

This clonotype was seen more than once but under ten times. The rearrangement joins TRBV23-1 to TRBJ1-5; no clear D gene. TRBV23-1 is filed as an ORF, its function uncertain. The CDR3 length is 14 residues. The V end lost 0 bases, the J end lost 7 bases, and 10 bases lay between the germline ends. The CDR3 region is CASSQSKSGQPQHF. The CDR3 DNA sequence: TGCGCCAGCAGTCAATCTAAAAGCGGGCAGCCCCAGCATTTT.

The chain combines TRBV12-3 or TRBV12-4 with TRBJ1-2; D is uncertain. The V end was cut by 6 bases, the J end by 8 bases, with 10 bases between. The CDR3 totals 11 residues. The CDR3 coding sequence is TGTGCCAGCAGACAGCCTTCGGGCTACACCTTC. This translates into CASRQPSGYTF.

This clonotype came up a few times. The rearrangement links TRBV6-2 or TRBV6-3 to TRBJ1-1; D is undetermined. The CDR3 spans 12 residues. Germline V gene data show CDR1 as MNHEY and CDR2 as SVGEGT. V lost 5 bases to trimming and J lost 4 bases, with 8 bases between them. CDR3 sequence (DNA): TGTGCCAGCAGTCCCCGGAGCACTGAAGCTTTCTTT. It translates to CASSPRSTEAFF.

This chain connects TRBV5-6 to TRBJ1-5, with D tentatively TRBD1 (6 bases). The V gene's germline CDR1 is SGHDT and CDR2 YYEEEE. The CDR3 has 15 residues. Trimming cost V 2 bases and J 7 bases, with 16 bases left between them. The CDR3 DNA follows: TGTGCCAGCAGCTTCGGGGGGCTGGATGGACAGCCCCAGCATTTT. Protein product: CASSFGGLDGQPQHF.

The table lists this clonotype with a few counts. The genes are TRBV20-1 and TRBJ2-7; D remains unclear. Germline V gives CDR1 DFQATT, CDR2 SNEGSKA (reference sequence). The V gene lost 3 bases and the J gene lost 4 bases, with 16 bases spanning the gap. CDR3 size: 14 residues. CDR3 amino acids: CSARALMQDYEQYF. In nucleotides, the CDR3 is TGCAGTGCTAGGGCTCTTATGCAGGATTACGAGCAGTACTTC.

This chain joins TRBV7-6 and TRBJ2-7, with 12 bases identical to TRBD2. The CDR3 loop spans 15 amino acids. Germline assignment: CDR1 SGHVS and CDR2 FNYEAQ. V lost 5 bases and J lost 4; bases outside the gene matches: 6. Here the CDR3 DNA reads TGTGCCAGCAGCGCCTGGACTAGCGGGAAATACGAGCAGTACTTC. It translates to CASSAWTSGKYEQYF.

The chain combines TRBV6-5 with TRBJ1-1; 7 bases are a match to TRBD1. Germline lookup yields CDR1 MNHEY and CDR2 SVGAGI. The CDR3 runs to 15 residues. Trimming removed 2 bases from V and 5 bases from J; junction bases left unmatched: 8. CDR3 in DNA: TGTGCCAGCAGTTACGAGAACAGGGGAAGAACTGAAGCTTTCTTT. It yields the protein CASSYENRGRTEAFF.

This clonotype was counted ten times or more. The gene calls are TRBV12-3 or TRBV12-4 and TRBJ1-4, with D unresolved. The length of the CDR3 is 13 residues. Trimming left V 7 bases short and J 3 bases short, with 9 bases between. The CDR3 protein is CASTGGSNEKLFF. In DNA form, the CDR3 reads TGTGCCAGCACCGGTGGCTCTAATGAAAAACTGTTTTTT.

This clonotype was counted between two and nine times. The chain recombines TRBV3-1 with TRBJ2-2; 7 bases align to TRBD1. The CDR3 contains 16 residues. V lost 0 bases to trimming and J lost 4 bases; unmatched junction nucleotides: 5. Germline assignment: CDR1 LGHDT and CDR2 YNNKEL (reference sequence). CDR3 DNA: TGTGCCAGCAGCCAAGACCGGCCAGGGGGCACCGGGGAGCTGTTTTTT. Translating gives CASSQDRPGGTGELFF.

This rearrangement joins TRBV7-9 to TRBJ1-1; no clear D. Germline-derived CDR1 and CDR2 are SEHNR and FQNEAQ (reference sequence). The CDR3 is 16 amino acids. V lost 3 bases and J 5 bases, leaving 19 bases between the germline ends. CDR3 sequence (DNA): TGTGCCAGCAGCTTCTGGGATAGATGCGACGAAACTGAAGCTTTCTTT. Protein sequence: CASSFWDRCDETEAFF. Variable domain in full (rest from reference TRBV7-9 and TRBJ1-1): DTGVSQNPRHKITKRGQNVTFRCDPISEHNRLYWYRQTLGQGPEFLTYFQNEAQLEKSRLLSDRFSAERPKGSFSTLEIQRTEQGDSAMYLCASSFWDRCDETEAFFGQGTRLTVV.

This clonotype occurred many times. The gene calls are TRBV4-3 and TRBJ1-2; D gene ambiguous. Germline CDR1 LGHNA, CDR2 YSLEER. V lost 1 base to trimming and J lost 2 bases, with 11 bases between them. The CDR3 is 15 residues long. The CDR3 spells CASSQGPVGNYGYTF. The DNA for the CDR3 is TGCGCCAGCAGCCAAGGGCCCGTGGGAAACTATGGCTACACCTTC.

This clonotype came up once. The V call is TRBV7-2, the J call TRBJ1-5, with a tentative D call TRBD1 (6 bases). The CDR3 has 17 amino acids. Trimming stripped 4 bases from V and 2 bases from J, with 18 bases between. The V gene's germline CDR1 is SGHTA and CDR2 FQGNSA. CDR3 sequence: CASSSRVGALGNQPQHF. The CDR3 DNA is TGTGCCAGCAGCTCCCGGGTGGGGGCTCTTGGCAATCAGCCCCAGCATTTT. Together with reference TRBV7-2 and TRBJ1-5, the CDR3 gives the full variable domain: GAGVSQSPSNKVTEKGKDVELRCDPISGHTALYWYRQSLGQGLEFLIYFQGNSAPDKSGLPSDRFSAERTGGSVSTLTIQRTQQEDSAVYLCASSSRVGALGNQPQHFGDGTRLSIL.

The chain combines TRBV9 with TRBJ1-1, with unresolved D. The CDR3 contains 14 residues. Germline loops: CDR1 SGDLS, CDR2 YYNGEE. V was clipped by 0 bases and J by 1 base, with 7 bases between them. The CDR3 here is CASSVEGRNTEAFF. The CDR3 DNA sequence: TGTGCCAGCAGCGTAGAAGGCAGGAACACTGAAGCTTTCTTT.

This clonotype came up a few times. The V and J genes are TRBV5-1 and TRBJ1-1; D not resolved. Germline V gives CDR1 SGHRS, CDR2 YFSETQ. The CDR3 totals 15 residues. Trimming cost V 1 base and J 0 bases, with 10 bases left between them. CDR3 bases: TGCGCCAGCAGCTTGATTGGAGGCGTGAACACTGAAGCTTTCTTT. Protein product: CASSLIGGVNTEAFF.

This chain links TRBV7-7 with TRBJ2-2, with a weak D call TRBD2 (6 bases). The V and J ends lost 5 bases and 2 bases respectively, with 15 bases between them. The length of the CDR3 is 16 residues. CDR1 and CDR2 from the germline V gene are SSHAT and FNYEAQ (reference sequence). The CDR3 region is CASSLLGGTNTGELFF. In DNA form, the CDR3 reads TGTGCCAGCAGCCTCCTTGGGGGGACTAACACCGGGGAGCTGTTTTTT.

The V gene is TRBV12-3 or TRBV12-4, the J gene TRBJ2-7; TRBD1 matches 8 bases. V shed 3 bases, J shed 5 bases, and the junction held 6 bases outside the gene matches. The CDR3 sequence is 14 residues long. The CDR3 sequence: CASSLGTGVNEQYF. The DNA of the CDR3 is TGTGCCAGCAGTTTGGGGACAGGTGTAAACGAGCAGTACTTC.

This chain connects TRBV11-1 to TRBJ2-7, with TRBD1 matching over 8 bases. V dropped 5 bases and J dropped 4; count of bases not matched to a gene: 22. The CDR3 covers 19 residues. Germline lookup yields CDR1 SGHAT and CDR2 FQDESV (reference sequence). The CDR3 loop reads CASSPFEDNWGTGQYEQYF. The DNA of the CDR3 is TGTGCCAGCAGCCCTTTCGAAGACAATTGGGGGACAGGTCAATACGAGCAGTACTTC.

The rearrangement uses TRBV19 and TRBJ2-7, with 7 bases that match TRBD1. V gave up 5 bases and J gave up 3 bases; unmatched junction bases: 7. CDR1 and CDR2 (germline): LNHDA, SQIVND (reference sequence). The CDR3 runs to 14 residues. In nucleotides, the CDR3 is TGTGCCAGTAGTCTCGGACAGGAGTTCTACGAGCAGTACTTC. This sequence encodes CASSLGQEFYEQYF. Looking up the rest from reference TRBV19 and TRBJ2-7 gives the full variable domain: DGGITQSPKYLFRKEGQNVTLSCEQNLNHDAMYWYRQDPGQGLRLIYYSQIVNDFQKGDIAEGYSVSREKKESFPLTVTSAQKNPTAFYLCASSLGQEFYEQYFGPGTRLTVT.

The table lists this clonotype with a few counts. V usage is TRBV6-1 and J usage is TRBJ1-6; D remains unclear. Germline V gene lookup returns CDR1 MNHNS and CDR2 SASEGT. The CDR3 is made up of 14 amino acids. Trimming shortened V by 7 bases and J by 0 bases, and 7 bases separated the two germline ends. The CDR3 DNA is TGTGCCAGCAAGGGAAGCTCCTATAATTCACCCCTCCACTTT. This encodes CASKGSSYNSPLHF.

This clonotype was seen a handful of times. The chain has TRBV11-2 and TRBJ2-1; 13 bases match TRBD2. Germline lookup yields CDR1 SGHAT and CDR2 FQNNGV. CDR3 length: 19 residues. The trim removed 5 bases at V and 0 bases at J, leaving 10 bases unmatched. The DNA of the CDR3 is TGTGCCAGCAGCCCAGGGACTAGCGGGACCTATGGCTCCTACAATGAGCAGTTCTTC. This encodes CASSPGTSGTYGSYNEQFF.

The chain uses TRBV20-1 and TRBJ2-1; 8 nucleotides agree with TRBD2. V lost 5 bases, J lost 3 bases, and 9 bases stayed unmatched. This CDR3 comprises 15 residues. Germline CDR1 reads DFQATT; CDR2 reads SNEGSKA (reference sequence). In DNA form, the CDR3 reads TGCAGTGCTCTCCTAACGGGGGGGCTCTACAATGAGCAGTTCTTC. It translates to CSALLTGGLYNEQFF.

This clonotype has just a few counts. This chain links TRBV5-5 with TRBJ2-7, with no clear D. The CDR3 totals 14 residues. Trimming took 0 bases from V and 6 from J, leaving 13 bases between them. Germline CDR1 is SGHKS and CDR2 is YYEKEE (reference sequence). The CDR3 loop is CASSLGGWVSEQYF. DNA for the CDR3: TGTGCCAGCAGCTTGGGCGGATGGGTCTCCGAGCAGTACTTC.

The chain joins TRBV19 to TRBJ1-5; D unresolved. This CDR3 is built from 15 residues. The germline V and J ends were trimmed by 7 bases and 1 base, with 14 bases remaining between them. Germline V gives CDR1 LNHDA, CDR2 SQIVND (reference sequence). For the CDR3, the DNA is TGTGCCAGTATAAAGTATTGGGAGAGCAATCAGCCCCAGCATTTT. Translating it yields CASIKYWESNQPQHF.

This clonotype was counted a few times. This chain connects TRBV24-1 to TRBJ1-3, with no clear D. Germline V gene data show CDR1 as KGHDR and CDR2 as SFDVKD. The CDR3 runs 11 residues. Trimming removed 4 bases at V and 8 bases at J, with 5 bases between. The CDR3 loop is CATSEEDTIYF. Written as DNA, the CDR3 is TGTGCCACCAGTGAGGAAGACACCATATATTTT.

This clonotype has a handful of counts. This chain links TRBV12-3 or TRBV12-4 with TRBJ1-5, with D uncertain. The CDR3 totals 14 residues. Trimming cost V 3 bases and J 3 bases, with 9 bases left between them. The CDR3 reads CASSFGQLNQPQHF. DNA of the CDR3: TGTGCCAGCAGTTTCGGGCAGCTCAATCAGCCCCAGCATTTT.

The chain couples TRBV20-1 to TRBJ2-3, with D perhaps TRBD2 (5 bases). The CDR3 runs 12 residues. Per the germline V gene, CDR1 is DFQATT and CDR2 is SNEGSKA (reference sequence). V lost 3 bases to trimming and J lost 5 bases, with 9 bases between them. The DNA for the CDR3 is TGCAGTGCTAGGGCGGGCATAGATACGCAGTATTTT. Translating gives CSARAGIDTQYF.

The CDR3 protein is CASSFSVIQNYGYTF. CDR3 nucleotide sequence: TGTGCCAGCAGTTTTTCCGTGATACAAAACTATGGCTACACCTTC. The V gene is TRBV2, the J gene TRBJ1-2; D is uncertain. Germline CDR1 SNHLY, CDR2 FYNNEI. Between the trimmed V and J ends, which lost 5 bases and 2 bases, there was a span of 15 bases. The CDR3 runs to 15 residues.

The genes are TRBV6-1 and TRBJ1-2, with D perhaps matching TRBD1 (6 bases). From germline, CDR1 is MNHNS and CDR2 SASEGT. V was clipped by 4 bases and J by 6 bases, with 12 bases between them. The length of the CDR3 is 13 residues. The CDR3 loop reads CASSGTGSHGYTF. The CDR3, as DNA: TGTGCCAGCAGTGGCACAGGGTCCCATGGCTACACCTTC.

The chain employs TRBV20-1 and TRBJ1-5; D possibly corresponds to TRBD1 (6 bases). The V gene lost 6 bases and the J gene lost 5 bases, with 17 bases spanning the gap. The germline V gene has CDR1 DFQATT and CDR2 SNEGSKA (reference sequence). There are 14 residues in the CDR3. The CDR3 DNA sequence: TGCAGTGCGCAAATCCAGGGGTTTGATCAGCCCCAGCATTTT. Residues: CSAQIQGFDQPQHF.

This chain uses TRBV7-3 with TRBJ1-1; D perhaps matches TRBD1 (5 bases). V lost 2 bases, J lost 4 bases, and 11 bases lay in between. Germline loops: CDR1 SGHTA, CDR2 FQGTGA. The CDR3 length is 14 residues. The CDR3 DNA follows: TGTGCCAGCAGCTTATCGTTCGGGGGCACTGAAGCTTTCTTT. Its protein is CASSLSFGGTEAFF.